This T cell receptor beta chain is from a study of T cell responses to AZD1222 COVID-19 vaccine. General observations from the study: Increased Spike-specific TCR breadth and depth were observed after two AZD1222 doses.

A word on this clone: Its specificity is not known.

The table came from immunoSEQ multiplex PCR; TCRdb's copy has only in-frame clones and leaves some out. The data contain about 200,000 clones, about 92% of them singletons. Germline values: CDR1 SEHNR, CDR2 FQNEAQ (reference sequence). Trimming took off 5 bases at V and 2 bases at J, with 13 bases between the two ends. This CDR3 comprises 15 residues. The starting material was peripheral blood, obtained on day 0 of MenACWY control vaccination. The gene calls are TRBV7-9 and TRBJ1-3; tentative D call: TRBD1 (6 bases). The receptor was derived from an adult in good health. CDR3 protein: CASSLSGVPGNTIYF. CDR3 DNA sequence: TGTGCCAGCAGCCTCTCAGGGGTCCCTGGAAACACCATATATTTT.